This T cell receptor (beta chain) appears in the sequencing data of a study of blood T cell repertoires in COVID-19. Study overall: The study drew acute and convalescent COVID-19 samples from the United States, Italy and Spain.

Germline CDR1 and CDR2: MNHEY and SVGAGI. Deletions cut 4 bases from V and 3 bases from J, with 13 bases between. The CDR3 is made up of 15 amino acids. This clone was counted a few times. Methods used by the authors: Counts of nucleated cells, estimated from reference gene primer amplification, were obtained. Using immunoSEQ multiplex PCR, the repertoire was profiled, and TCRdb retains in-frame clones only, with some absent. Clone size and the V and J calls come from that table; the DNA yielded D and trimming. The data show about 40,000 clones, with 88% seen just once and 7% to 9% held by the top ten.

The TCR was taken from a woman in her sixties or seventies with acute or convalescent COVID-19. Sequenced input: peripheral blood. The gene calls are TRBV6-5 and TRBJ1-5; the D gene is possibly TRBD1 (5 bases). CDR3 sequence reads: CASSSVGLNNQPQHF. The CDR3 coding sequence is TGTGCCAGCAGTTCTGTGGGACTGAACAATCAGCCCCAGCATTTT.